This TCR beta chain was recovered during a study of blood T cell repertoires in COVID-19. Overall study: Acute and convalescent COVID-19 specimens originated in the United States, Italy and Spain. Sources were T cells, B-cell-depleted T cells, or PBMCs; the material itself was cDNA or gDNA.

The germline gives CDR1 SQVTM, CDR2 ANQGSEA. The CDR3 contains 13 residues. V dropped 4 bases and J dropped 2 bases, with 9 bases sitting between them. As handled by the study authors: Estimation of nucleated cell counts was performed using reference gene primer amplification. Only in-frame clones appear in the TCRdb table, and some are missing; sequencing was by immunoSEQ multiplex PCR. V, J and clone size are those of that table, while D and trimming were read from the DNA. In the table there are over 350,000 clones, 80% to 90% of which are singletons. The chain has TRBV29-1 and TRBJ2-1; the D gene is possibly TRBD2 (6 bases). This clonotype originated in a woman in her thirties with acute or convalescent COVID-19. Sequenced sample: peripheral blood. The CDR3 loop is CSVGGAPYNEQFF. The CDR3 nucleotides are TGCAGCGTTGGCGGGGCTCCCTACAATGAGCAGTTCTTC.